What follows are 10 T cell receptor beta chains derived from one specimen sequenced in a study of blood T cells in healthy people across ages. Then a second PCR, running about 6 to 12 cycles, was carried out with a sample-barcoded 5' primer and a J-beta primer mix. In TCRdb, the 5' RACE reads were re-called with MiXCR into one record per CDR3 protein. The sample records around 1,500,000 distinct CDR3 sequences, 28% being singletons. Source material: blood. These receptors were collected from a woman aged 25 to 39 in good health.

Worth noting for this clonotype: Being one base from a much bigger clone, this may be a read error. The chain employs TRBV6-6 and TRBJ2-1; TRBD2 matches at 11 bases. The CDR3 contains 16 residues. Looked up from germline, CDR1 is MNHNY and CDR2 is SVGAGI (reference sequence). In nucleotides, the CDR3 is TGTGCCGGCAGTGCTCAGACTAGCGGGACTTACAATGAGCAGTTCTTC. Its protein is CAGSAQTSGTYNEQFF.

The chain uses TRBV12-3 or TRBV12-4 and TRBJ1-5, with 7 bases fitting TRBD1. This CDR3 has 17 residues. Trimming removed 5 bases from V and 5 bases from J; junction bases left unmatched: 15. CDR3 in amino acids: CASSRNGRGREDQPQHF. In DNA, the CDR3 is TGTGCCAGCAGTCGTAATGGGAGGGGGCGAGAGGATCAGCCCCAGCATTTT.

The genes are TRBV12-3 or TRBV12-4 and TRBJ1-2, with a weak D call TRBD1 (5 bases). The CDR3 loop spans 14 amino acids. V lost 5 bases to trimming and J lost 7 bases, with 17 bases between them. The CDR3 DNA reads as TGTGCCAGCAGTATATCGGGGGGGTTGAGTGGCTACACCTTC. It translates to CASSISGGLSGYTF.

The genes are TRBV4-1 and TRBJ1-4, with D maybe TRBD1 (6 bases). This CDR3 has 13 residues. The V gene's germline CDR1 is MGHRA and CDR2 YSYEKL. V shed 1 base and J shed 7 bases, with 7 bases lying between them. CDR3 nucleotide sequence: TGCGCCAGCAGCCAAGTGACAGGTGAAAAACTGTTTTTT. Encoded protein: CASSQVTGEKLFF.

The rearrangement links TRBV29-1 to TRBJ1-1; a possible D gene is TRBD1 (5 bases). The ends were cut back, 4 bases at V and 1 base at J, with 13 bases in the middle. The CDR3 sequence is 14 residues long. Per the germline V gene, CDR1 is SQVTM and CDR2 is ANQGSEA. For the CDR3, the DNA is TGCAGCGTTGTTAGGGGCGTGAGGAACACTGAAGCTTTCTTT. Protein product: CSVVRGVRNTEAFF. Supplemented by reference TRBV29-1 and TRBJ1-1, the full variable domain reads SAVISQKPSRDICQRGTSLTIQCQVDSQVTMMFWYRQQPGQSLTLIATANQGSEATYESGFVIDKFPISRPNLTFSTLTVSNMSPEDSSIYLCSVVRGVRNTEAFFGQGTRLTVV.

Concerning this clonotype itself: Just one base apart from a much larger clone, this may be a read error. CDR3 sequence reads: CASSSLAGSSYNEQYF. CDR3 DNA: TGTGCCAGCAGCTCCTTAGCGGGGAGCTCCTACAATGAGCAGTACTTC. The chain employs TRBV7-2 and TRBJ2-7; TRBD2 aligns across 8 bases. Germline V gives CDR1 SGHTA, CDR2 FQGNSA. There are 16 residues in the CDR3. J gave up 7 bases and V 4 bases, and 15 bases lay outside the gene matches.

V usage is TRBV24-1 and J usage is TRBJ1-1, with D unclear. The V and J ends lost 2 bases and 3 bases respectively, with 3 bases between them. Germline V gene data show CDR1 as KGHDR and CDR2 as SFDVKD. This CDR3 is built from 12 residues. DNA of the CDR3: TGTGCCACCAGTGATTCGGACACTGAAGCTTTCTTT. This codes for CATSDSDTEAFF.

This chain joins TRBV10-2 and TRBJ2-3, with TRBD2 identical over 8 bases. V gave up 2 bases and J gave up 0 bases; unmatched junction bases: 7. The length of the CDR3 is 17 residues. The germline CDR1 and CDR2 sequences are WSHSY and SAAADI. The CDR3 region has the DNA TGCGCCAGCAGTGAGACTAGCGGCTTTCCGAGCACAGATACGCAGTATTTT. It translates to CASSETSGFPSTDTQYF.

The rearrangement joins TRBV5-1 to TRBJ2-2; D possibly corresponds to TRBD1 (6 bases). Germline lookup yields CDR1 SGHRS and CDR2 YFSETQ. This CDR3 is 15 amino acids long. Trimming took off 6 bases at V and 5 bases at J, with 17 bases between the two ends. Here the CDR3 reads CASTEPDRGTGELFF. The CDR3 nucleotides are TGCGCCAGCACCGAACCGGACAGAGGGACCGGGGAGCTGTTTTTT. The whole variable domain, remainder taken from reference TRBV5-1 and TRBJ2-2, is KAGVTQTPRYLIKTRGQQVTLSCSPISGHRSVSWYQQTPGQGLQFLFEYFSETQRNKGNFPGRFSGRQFSNSRSEMNVSTLELGDSALYLCASTEPDRGTGELFFGEGSRLTVL.

This clonotype appeared a few times. This chain uses TRBV30 with TRBJ2-4; no clear D gene. Germline V gives CDR1 GTSNPN, CDR2 SVGIG (reference sequence). V was cut by 0 bases and J by 0 bases, with 12 bases left in between. CDR3 size: 16 residues. The CDR3 sequence: CAWSVRQDLAKNIQYF. Here the CDR3 DNA reads TGTGCCTGGAGTGTAAGGCAGGACCTAGCCAAAAACATTCAGTACTTC.